One and the same sample provided the 9 T cell receptor beta chains below, sequenced in a study of control samples from healthy donors and cancer patients. Sequencing was performed with immunoSEQ multiplex PCR; in TCRdb, only in-frame clones are kept and a portion is missing. This table holds fewer than 20,000 clones, about 86% found once. What was sequenced was PBMCs. These receptor sequences come from a woman between 65 and 79 years old with colorectal cancer.

This chain connects TRBV18 to TRBJ1-6; no clear D gene. V shed 3 bases and J shed 6 bases, with 15 bases lying between them. This CDR3 is 16 amino acids long. The germline gives CDR1 KGHSH, CDR2 LQKENI. The CDR3: CASSPMSGIPNSPLHF. CDR3 DNA sequence: TGTGCCAGCTCACCCATGTCTGGGATCCCTAATTCACCCCTCCACTTT.

The chain links TRBV6-5 to TRBJ2-1; D is possibly TRBD1 or TRBD2 (5 bases each). The CDR3 sequence is 14 residues long. Trimming stripped 2 bases from V and 6 bases from J, with 11 bases between. CDR1 is MNHEY, CDR2 SVGAGI, per germline. The CDR3 DNA reads as TGTGCCAGCAGTTACGGGGGTTTGGGCAATGAGCAGTTCTTC. Protein: CASSYGGLGNEQFF.

The chain uses TRBV7-9 and TRBJ1-5, with a weak D call TRBD1 (6 bases). The CDR3 consists of 15 residues. The germline V and J ends were trimmed by 1 base and 6 bases, with 13 bases remaining between them. Germline lookup yields CDR1 SEHNR and CDR2 FQNEAQ (reference sequence). The CDR3 bases are TGTGCCAGCAGCTTAGACAGGGTAAGAGGTCAGCCCCAGCATTTT. This sequence encodes CASSLDRVRGQPQHF.

This chain links TRBV6-5 with TRBJ1-5; no reliable D call. Trimming stripped 8 bases from V and 4 bases from J, with 6 bases between. The V gene's germline CDR1 is MNHEY and CDR2 SVGAGI. CDR3 length equals 11 residues. The CDR3 DNA reads TGTGCCAGCGTCCAGAATCAGCCCCAGCATTTT. Its protein product is CASVQNQPQHF.

This sequence joins TRBV3-1 (or the pseudogene TRBV3-2) and TRBJ1-2; D not resolved. Between the trimmed V and J ends, which lost 1 base and 5 bases, there was a span of 26 bases. The CDR3 runs 19 residues. Germline CDR1 LGHDT, CDR2 YNNKEL (reference sequence). The CDR3, as DNA: TGTGCCAGCAGCCAAGGGAGGTGGGGAGTACATCGCTGGAGGTATGGCTACACCTTC. Translating gives CASSQGRWGVHRWRYGYTF.

The chain joins TRBV19 to TRBJ2-3; 7 positions match TRBD1. Trimming removed 5 bases from V and 4 bases from J; junction bases left unmatched: 6. The CDR3 is made up of 14 amino acids. Germline lookup yields CDR1 LNHDA and CDR2 SQIVND (reference sequence). The CDR3 loop is CASSRQGWADTQYF. Written as DNA, the CDR3 is TGTGCCAGTAGTCGACAGGGTTGGGCAGATACGCAGTATTTT.

Here the CDR3 DNA reads TGTGCCAGTAGTATGGGGACAGCCACCTACGAGCAGTACTTC. Amino acid sequence: CASSMGTATYEQYF. The chain recombines TRBV19 with TRBJ2-7, with 7 nucleotides matching TRBD1. Looked up from germline, CDR1 is LNHDA and CDR2 is SQIVND (reference sequence). J was trimmed by 2 bases and V by 3 bases; bases with no gene match: 4. The CDR3 spans 14 residues.

The gene calls are TRBV23-1 and TRBJ1-2; D is unclear. TRBV23-1 is annotated as an ORF whose role is uncertain. The CDR3 has 16 amino acids. V lost 6 bases, J lost 0 bases, and 17 bases lay in between. CDR3 residues: CASSPPLQTSNYGYTF. CDR3 DNA sequence: TGCGCCAGCAGCCCCCCCTTACAGACCTCTAACTATGGCTACACCTTC.

The genes are TRBV4-3 and TRBJ1-4; no clear D. CDR3 size: 14 residues. V was cut by 2 bases and J by 7 bases, with 11 bases left in between. The germline gives CDR1 LGHNA, CDR2 YSLEER. Here the CDR3 DNA reads TGCGCCAGCAGCCAAAAGAGTCGGGGTGAAAAACTGTTTTTT. It translates to CASSQKSRGEKLFF.